One and the same sample provided the 3 T cell receptor beta chains below, sequenced in a study of low-dose radiotherapy and immunotherapy resistance in tumors. With TRAV- and TRBV-specific primers, first-strand cDNA was made, covering the alpha and beta chains. The authors amplified TCRs for 20 PCR cycles with a constant-region primer and a V-primer adapter. TCRdb re-called the reads with MiXCR, one entry per CDR3 protein. The sample yields tens of thousands of distinct CDR3 sequences, approximately 26% seen once. Time point described: after trial treatment. Noted treatment: LDRT plus nivolumab, ipilimumab, low-dose cyclophosphamide and aspirin (RACIN trial). The sequencing here drew on PBMCs, taken after low-dose radiotherapy plus immunotherapy. The origin of the receptors is a male donor with prostate cancer.

This clonotype was counted ten times or more. The chain has TRBV7-3 and TRBJ1-6; no firm D call. CDR1 is SGHTA and CDR2 is FQGTGA in the germline V gene. Trimming cost V 11 bases and J 0 bases, with 17 bases left between them. The CDR3 is 16 residues long. The CDR3 protein is CAYCRAGSSYNSPLHF. CDR3 sequence (DNA): TGTGCCTATTGTCGAGCGGGAAGCTCCTATAATTCACCCCTCCACTTT.

This clonotype was detected ten times or more. This sequence joins TRBV5-4 and TRBJ2-3; D is unclear. Looked up from germline, CDR1 is SGHNT and CDR2 is YYREEE (reference sequence). This CDR3 has 15 amino acids. V was pared by 4 bases and J by 2 bases, with 14 bases between. CDR3: CASSRDPRNTDTQYF. CDR3 in DNA: TGTGCCAGCAGCCGCGACCCGAGGAACACAGATACGCAGTATTTT. Full variable domain (missing parts from reference TRBV5-4 and TRBJ2-3): ETGVTQSPTHLIKTRGQQVTLRCSSQSGHNTVSWYQQALGQGPQFIFQYYREEENGRGNFPPRFSGLQFPNYSSELNVNALELDDSALYLCASSRDPRNTDTQYFGPGTRLTVL.

This clonotype has ten or more counts. The junction departs from the called germline gene at one end, perhaps through a read error. This chain uses TRBV2 with TRBJ1-5; the match to TRBD1 covers 7 bases. The CDR3 runs to 14 residues. CDR1 is SNHLY, CDR2 FYNNEI, per germline. The CDR3 protein is CASREGQGNQPQHF. The CDR3, as DNA: TGTGCCAGCAGGGAAGGACAGGGCAATCAGCCCCAGCATTTT.